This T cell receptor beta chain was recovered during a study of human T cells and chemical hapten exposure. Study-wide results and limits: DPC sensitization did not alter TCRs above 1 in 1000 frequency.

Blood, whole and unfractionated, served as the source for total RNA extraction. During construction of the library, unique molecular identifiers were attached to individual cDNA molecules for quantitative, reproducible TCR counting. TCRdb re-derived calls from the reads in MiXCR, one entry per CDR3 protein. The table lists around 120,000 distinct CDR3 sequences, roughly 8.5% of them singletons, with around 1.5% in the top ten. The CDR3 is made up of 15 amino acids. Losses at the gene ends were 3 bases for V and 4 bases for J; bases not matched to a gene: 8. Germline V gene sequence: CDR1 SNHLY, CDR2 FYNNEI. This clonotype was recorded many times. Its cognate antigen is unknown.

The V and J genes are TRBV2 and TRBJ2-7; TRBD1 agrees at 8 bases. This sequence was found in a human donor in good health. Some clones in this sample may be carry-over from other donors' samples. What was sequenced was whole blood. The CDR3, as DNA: TGTGCCAGCAGTGATGTTGCAGGGGGCATATACGAGCAGTACTTC. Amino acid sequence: CASSDVAGGIYEQYF.